The clone carrying this TCR beta chain appeared many times. Its specificity is unknown. The data stem from a study of T-cell reconstitution after alpha-beta-depleted transplantation in children. Study-wide points: Recipient T cells and thymic progenitors that survived gave rise to the high TCRbeta diversity observed at day 60 in some patients. T-cell counts and diversity at one year post-transplant came mainly from newly produced T cells. Several hundred rapidly expanded clones from non-depleted graft cells reportedly supplied alpha-beta T cells about two months post-transplant.

Researchers prepared the TCRbeta library using unique molecular identifiers, the study reports. TCRdb itself ran the PCR reads through MiXCR, one entry per CDR3 protein. The profile shows about 300,000 distinct CDR3 sequences, about 9.4% of them singletons. The CDR3 consists of 14 residues. Trimming took off 3 bases at V and 5 bases at J, with 12 bases between the two ends. The germline V gene encodes CDR1 MNHEY and CDR2 SMNVEV (reference sequence). The sample in question was PBMCs, obtained before TCRalphabeta/CD19-depleted stem cell transplant. This rearrangement joins TRBV27 to TRBJ2-3; D is undetermined. This TCR was recovered from a boy under two years old with acute myeloid leukemia, due to receive a stem cell transplant. DNA for the CDR3: TGTGCCAGCAGTTTTTCGAGTAGAGGAGATACGCAGTATTTT. This codes for CASSFSSRGDTQYF.